Shown below are 11 T cell receptor beta chains from a single sample sequenced in a study of breast tumors, draining lymph nodes, adjacent tissues. MiXCR, applied by TCRdb to the multiplex PCR reads, yields one record per CDR3 protein. Seen here are about 15,000 distinct CDR3 sequences, roughly 52% observed once, and the top ten hold over 15%. The material sequenced was tumor-adjacent breast tissue. These receptors were collected from a female donor with breast cancer. Some clones in this sample may be carry-over from other donors' samples.

The chain employs TRBV20-1 and TRBJ2-1, with TRBD2 identical over 9 bases. CDR3 size: 18 residues. In germline, CDR1 is DFQATT, CDR2 SNEGSKA (reference sequence). Trimming took 0 bases from V and 4 from J; bases not matched to a gene: 13. The CDR3 DNA follows: TGCAGTGCTAGAGATAGACTAGCGGAGACGGCCCTATACAATGAGCAGTTCTTC. Translated: CSARDRLAETALYNEQFF.

This clonotype showed up just a few times. This may arise from a read error, as a much more abundant clone is one base away. CDR3 sequence reads: CASSYIAATGWRGYGYTF. The DNA of the CDR3 is TGTGCCAGCAGTTACATCGCCGCGACAGGGTGGAGGGGGTATGGCTACACCTTC. The rearrangement links TRBV5-4 to TRBJ1-2; 7 bases fit TRBD1. The CDR3 consists of 18 residues. The germline gives CDR1 SGHNT, CDR2 YYREEE (reference sequence). The V and J ends lost 5 bases and 5 bases, in that order; junction bases with no gene match: 21.

V and J are TRBV2 and TRBJ2-1, with D unclear. Germline assignment: CDR1 SNHLY and CDR2 FYNNEI. The length of the CDR3 is 11 residues. V lost 2 bases, J lost 10 bases, and 6 bases lay in between. CDR3: CASSELNEQFF. The CDR3 nucleotides read TGTGCCAGCAGTGAATTAAACGAGCAGTTCTTC.

This clonotype was picked up many times. A read error is possible here, since a much larger clone lies one base away. The chain carries TRBV5-8 and TRBJ2-7, with D perhaps assigned TRBD1 or TRBD2 (5 bases each). This CDR3 has 15 amino acids. V shed 1 base and J shed 6 bases, with 17 bases lying between them. Germline lookup yields CDR1 SGHTS and CDR2 YDEGEE. The CDR3 is CASSLSGTAVGEQYF. For the CDR3, the DNA is TGTGCCAGCAGCTTGAGTGGGACGGCCGTAGGCGAGCAGTACTTC.

The V and J genes are TRBV20-1 and TRBJ1-3, with no clear D. V was clipped by 3 bases and J by 3 bases, with 15 bases between them. The CDR3 loop spans 15 amino acids. Looked up from germline, CDR1 is DFQATT and CDR2 is SNEGSKA (reference sequence). CDR3 in DNA: TGCAGTGCTAGTGTTGCAAGATTTGGTGGAAACACCATATATTTT. It translates to CSASVARFGGNTIYF.

A word on this clonotype: At one end, the junction sequence differs from germline, possibly due to a read error. The V gene is TRBV3-1, the J gene TRBJ1-5; no firm D call. Germline V gene sequence: CDR1 LGHDT, CDR2 YNNKEL (reference sequence). There are 14 residues in the CDR3. CDR3 in DNA: TGTGCCAGCAGCTCTCCGGGTCCCGATCAGCCCCAGCACTTT. This codes for CASSSPGPDQPQHF.

The chain uses TRBV20-1 and TRBJ2-1; D may be TRBD2 (6 bases). Germline V gene lookup returns CDR1 DFQATT and CDR2 SNEGSKA (reference sequence). Between the trimmed V and J ends, which lost 5 bases and 4 bases, there was a span of 12 bases. CDR3 length equals 13 residues. The CDR3 protein is CSAVADHYNEQFF. The DNA for the CDR3 is TGCAGTGCTGTAGCGGACCATTACAATGAGCAGTTCTTC.

A few counts support this clonotype. This rearrangement joins TRBV9 to TRBJ2-7; no firm D call. The CDR3 runs to 11 residues. The germline V and J ends were trimmed by 4 bases and 3 bases, with 5 bases remaining between them. Germline CDR1 reads SGDLS; CDR2 reads YYNGEE. This CDR3 reads CASSKNYEQYF. In DNA, the CDR3 is TGTGCCAGCAGCAAAAACTACGAGCAGTACTTC.

The V gene is TRBV29-1, the J gene TRBJ1-2; D remains ambiguous. CDR3 length equals 14 residues. Between the trimmed V and J ends, which lost 2 bases and 0 bases, there was a span of 10 bases. In germline, CDR1 is SQVTM, CDR2 ANQGSEA. In DNA form, the CDR3 reads TGCAGCGTTGAAATAGCGGCAGCTAACTATGGCTACACCTTC. Translated, it gives CSVEIAAANYGYTF.

This clonotype occurred many times. The V call is TRBV28, the J call TRBJ1-3, with 7 positions matching TRBD1. The V segment lost 5 bases and the J segment 2 bases; nucleotides outside the gene matches: 6. Germline CDR1 is MDHEN and CDR2 is SYDVKM. This CDR3 has 15 amino acids. CDR3 region: CASSRFTGAGNTIYF. The CDR3 nucleotides are TGTGCCAGCAGTCGCTTTACAGGGGCTGGAAACACCATATATTTT. The variable domain in full, completed from reference TRBV28 and TRBJ1-3, reads DVKVTQSSRYLVKRTGEKVFLECVQDMDHENMFWYRQDPGLGLRLIYFSYDVKMKEKGDIPEGYSVSREKKERFSLILESASTNQTSMYLCASSRFTGAGNTIYFGEGSWLTVV.

V and J are TRBV19 and TRBJ2-2; tentatively, D is TRBD1 (5 bases). This CDR3 region has 17 residues. CDR1 LNHDA and CDR2 SQIVND come from the germline V gene (reference sequence). The V end was cut by 4 bases, the J end by 0 bases, with 15 bases between. In DNA, the CDR3 is TGTGCCAGTAGTAGAACTCTGACAGCCTCGAACACCGGGGAGCTGTTTTTT. It encodes CASSRTLTASNTGELFF.